What follows describes a single T cell receptor (beta chain). Its antigen is currently not known. No clone much larger than this one lies a single base away; base qualities are absent. This entry belongs to a study of blood T cell dynamics during melanoma immunotherapy (dated by TCRdb to 2019 to 2021). In the study overall: All patients had metastatic melanoma and were given first-line pembrolizumab or nivolumab plus ipilimumab as standard of care in the United Kingdom. To find early correlates of response, the study profiled the peripheral T cell receptor repertoires of patients with metastatic melanoma both before and after one cycle of checkpoint inhibitor therapy. The training cohort consisted of consecutive patients, while an additional independent group of patients from the same centre was pooled to form an external validation set.

Every bulk PBMC sample had a fixed 350 ng of DNA loaded. Following the manufacturer instructions, the immunoSEQ TCRb Assay kit was used to amplify TCR beta CDR3 sequences from genomic DNA. The KAPA Library Quantification Kit for Illumina platforms was used to quantify pooled libraries by qPCR. Sequencing of the pooled libraries was done on an Illumina NextSeq 500, with clustering at roughly 0.6-1.1 pM. As for the authors' bioinformatics: TCR data were analyzed with immunoSEQ ANALYZER and the R LymphoSeq package. A rearrangement efficiency score was calculated as productive divided by the sum of productive and non-productive CDR3 sequences. Clonality was measured with the Gini coefficient and diversity with the Renyi index at alpha=1, compared pairwise between timepoints within each patient. Clonal relatedness, based on an edit distance of 3, and repertoire similarity, based on the Bhattacharyya coefficient, were both computed in LymphoSeq. Linear discriminant analysis on week-3 changes in clonality and diversity was built with the R MASS and caret packages to classify response. Entries here come from immuneACCESS through TCRdb and include only in-frame sequences with V and J called. Some clones fail to appear in such tables; in the studies checked, an unresolved V gene covers under half of the shortfall, and the cause of the remainder is unknown. For V, J and clone size, that table is used; D and trimming come from the DNA. This sample is represented by tens of thousands of clones; 87% of them were singletons. Around 4.2% of the sample comes from the top ten.

Results and caveats for the whole study, not just this receptor: Patients who later achieved disease control showed a bifurcated PBMC repertoire reorganization at W3, with increased clonality or increased diversity, unlike progressors. Whether the T cell clones behind the repertoire changes were melanoma-specific or instead reflected general immune activation was something the study could not determine. The relatively small sample size was acknowledged as potentially limiting generalization of the results.

The sample's time point label is to be understood as: pre-treatment baseline. Blood samples were collected before treatment (T0) and at week 3 (W3), after the first cycle of checkpoint blockade. Except for two patients with rapid clinical progression, response was assessed 12 weeks after the first infusion by RECIST 1.1; disease control meant complete response, partial response or stable disease. Any patient who had received prior systemic cancer treatment, was on concomitant immunosuppressant therapy or had synchronous other active malignancies was excluded. Bulk PBMC and plasma cell-free DNA were both sequenced for TCR beta so that circulating cells and T cell turnover could be tracked. PBMC were isolated from blood with Lymphoprep and SepMate tubes, followed by red cell lysis. QIAamp DNA Blood Mini kits were used to extract DNA from PBMC and from sorted T cell subsets. This specimen was blood, taken from a patient treated with checkpoint blockade. The receptor comes from a human donor with melanoma.

The DNA sequence reads TGTGCCAGCATCTCCGACCGGACCGAAGAGCAGTACTTC. Its protein is CASISDRTEEQYF. The chain uses TRBV9 and TRBJ2-7, with the D gene call left open. Based on the germline V gene, the CDR1 and CDR2 sequences are SGDLS and YYNGEE. The CDR3 has 13 amino acids, counting the end cysteine and phenylalanine. Only the CDR3 DNA stays, 39 bases, in frame from base 1. V is shortened by 6 bases, J by 7 bases, and the region joining them spans 17 bases.